One sample yielded the 4 T cell receptor beta chains listed below, sequenced in a study of regulatory T cells in long-lasting Graves disease. For TCR beta, libraries came from iRepertoire HTBI primers and Arm-PCR of CDR3 regions. One entry per CDR3 protein, called by TCRdb with MiXCR from the multiplex PCR reads. The table has roughly 400,000 distinct CDR3 sequences, over 12% seen once. Regarding time point: newly diagnosed GD, antithyroid drugs for less than 3 months. From RNA extracted from PBMCs, the TCR library was made. These data were also filed under a second study, of T cells in Graves' hyperthyroidism and ophthalmopathy.

The input for sequencing was peripheral blood mononuclear cells (PBMCs), taken at new diagnosis, from a patient treated with antithyroid drugs. The receptors here all came from a woman aged 40 to 55 with Graves disease.

This clonotype was counted only a few times. Without the conserved terminal phenylalanine or tryptophan, this CDR3 likely stems from a read error. The J gene is TRBJ2-7, the V gene TRBV20-1; 8 bases map to TRBD1. V lost 6 bases, J lost 2 bases, and 6 bases stayed unmatched. The germline gives CDR1 DFQATT, CDR2 SNEGSKA (reference sequence). This CDR3 spans 13 amino acids. The CDR3 nucleotides are TGCAGTGCCCAGGGGGCCAACACCTACGAGCAGTACTTA. Protein: CSAQGANTYEQYL.

This clonotype was found many times. The gene calls are TRBV12-3 or TRBV12-4 and TRBJ2-1; 7 nucleotides line up with TRBD2. The trim removed 2 bases at V and 7 bases at J, leaving 17 bases unmatched. This CDR3 contains 18 residues. CDR3 DNA: TGTGCCAGCAGTTTAAGCGGGCGGGAGACTGGTGCGGGAAATGAGCAGTTCTTC. It encodes CASSLSGRETGAGNEQFF.

In its sample, this clonotype was seen many times. The chain links TRBV11-2 to TRBJ2-7; D remains unclear. Germline-derived CDR1 and CDR2 are SGHAT and FQNNGV. V was clipped by 0 bases and J by 3 bases, with 12 bases between them. The CDR3 contains 15 residues. The CDR3 here is CASSLEGDPIYEQYF. Here the CDR3 DNA reads TGTGCCAGCAGCTTAGAAGGTGACCCGATCTACGAGCAGTACTTC. The variable domain in full, completed from reference TRBV11-2 and TRBJ2-7, reads EAGVAQSPRYKIIEKRQSVAFWCNPISGHATLYWYQQILGQGPKLLIQFQNNGVVDDSQLPKDRFSAERLKGVDSTLKIQPAKLEDSAVYLCASSLEGDPIYEQYFGPGTRLTVT.

This chain connects TRBV4-1 to TRBJ2-1; possibly TRBD2 for D (6 bases). Trimming pared 1 base from V and 6 bases from J, leaving 13 bases between. CDR1 is MGHRA, CDR2 YSYEKL, per germline. CDR3 length: 15 amino acids. The CDR3 here is CASSQGPRRGNEQFF. Here the CDR3 DNA reads TGCGCCAGCAGCCAAGGTCCCAGGCGGGGCAATGAGCAGTTCTTC.